The 9 T cell receptor beta chains below were found in one sample sequenced in a study of identical twins. One entry per CDR3 protein results from TCRdb running MiXCR on the 5' RACE reads. Of 550,000 to 700,000 distinct CDR3 sequences in the sample, less than 25% were seen once. The same sample was also studied in work on T cells expressing NK-cell markers.

The sample comprised PBMCs. These receptors all stem from a woman between 18 and 30 years old in good health.

This clonotype has at least ten counts. V gene TRBV12-3 or TRBV12-4 combines with J gene TRBJ2-3; D gene unclear. This CDR3 has 12 residues. Trimming stripped 2 bases from V and 6 bases from J, with 6 bases between. CDR3 sequence reads: CASSLWGDTQYF. In DNA, the CDR3 is TGTGCCAGCAGTTTATGGGGTGATACGCAGTATTTT.

This clonotype was observed a few times. The chain employs TRBV20-1 and TRBJ2-5; the match to TRBD2 covers 9 bases. CDR1 and CDR2 (germline): DFQATT, SNEGSKA (reference sequence). Unmatched junction bases numbered 3, after V lost 5 bases and J lost 5 bases. CDR3 size: 12 residues. The CDR3 DNA sequence: TGCAGTGCTTCTAGCGGGGATGAGACCCAGTACTTC. Its translation: CSASSGDETQYF.

J is TRBJ2-1 and V is TRBV12-3 or TRBV12-4, with 10 bases lining up with TRBD2. J was trimmed by 0 bases and V by 7 bases; bases with no gene match: 9. CDR3 size: 17 residues. The CDR3 protein is CASKGLAATSSYNEQFF. DNA for the CDR3: TGTGCCAGCAAAGGACTAGCGGCGACTAGCTCCTACAATGAGCAGTTCTTC.

The chain is built from TRBV5-6 and TRBJ2-1, with 12 bases matching TRBD2. Germline V CDR1 and CDR2: SGHDT, YYEEEE. Trimming removed 3 bases from V and 5 bases from J; junction bases left unmatched: 15. CDR3 size: 19 residues. The CDR3 is CASSYGLAGWRGPNNEQFF. The CDR3 nucleotides read TGTGCCAGCAGCTATGGACTAGCGGGATGGCGTGGCCCCAACAATGAGCAGTTCTTC.

This clonotype showed up just a few times. The rearrangement links TRBV11-2 to TRBJ2-1; 10 bases are shared with TRBD1. Germline-derived CDR1 and CDR2 are SGHAT and FQNNGV. The CDR3 spans 16 residues. The V gene end was trimmed by 5 bases and the J gene end by 7 bases; junction bases not matched to a gene: 11. The CDR3 region is CASSRLSDRGRNEQFF. The CDR3 coding sequence is TGTGCCAGCAGCCGCTTATCCGACAGGGGGCGAAATGAGCAGTTCTTC.

This clonotype came up a few times. V is TRBV5-1 and J is TRBJ2-7; D not certain. Trimming stripped 0 bases from V and 5 bases from J, with 9 bases between. CDR1 SGHRS and CDR2 YFSETQ come from the germline V gene. The CDR3 is 13 amino acids. In DNA form, the CDR3 reads TGCGCCAGCAGCTTGGGACACGACGACGAGCAGTACTTC. Its translation: CASSLGHDDEQYF.

The J gene is TRBJ2-3, the V gene TRBV20-1, with D uncertain. The CDR3 extends over 13 amino acids. V gave up 4 bases and J gave up 2 bases, with 10 bases separating them. The germline CDR1 and CDR2 sequences are DFQATT and SNEGSKA (reference sequence). DNA for the CDR3: TGCAGTGCTAACAAGGGAACCACAGATACGCAGTATTTT. Amino acids: CSANKGTTDTQYF.

Written as DNA, the CDR3 is TGCGCCAGCAGCCAAAATAATGGGGAAACCAGGTACAACATTCAGTACTTC. Translation gives CASSQNNGETRYNIQYF. The V gene is TRBV4-3, the J gene TRBJ2-4; D not certain. The CDR3 covers 17 residues. Germline values: CDR1 LGHNA, CDR2 YSLEER. V shed 2 bases and J shed 7 bases, with 21 bases lying between them.

Ten or more counts support this clonotype. This chain connects TRBV29-1 to TRBJ1-1; D might be TRBD1 (6 bases). The V gene lost 4 bases and the J gene lost 7 bases, with 13 bases spanning the gap. The CDR3 covers 12 residues. CDR1 and CDR2 from the germline V gene are SQVTM and ANQGSEA. CDR3 residues: CSVGKQGVEAFF. As DNA, the CDR3 is TGCAGCGTTGGGAAACAGGGAGTTGAAGCTTTCTTT.